The table lists the clone carrying this T cell receptor (beta chain) with a few counts. This specimen belongs to a study of blood T cell repertoires in COVID-19. At the level of the study: The analysed material was cDNA or gDNA that came from T cells, B-cell-depleted T cells, or PBMCs.

A Seattle source enrolled patients during active infection and followed them longitudinally. Authors' methods: How many nucleated cells were present was estimated from reference gene primer amplification. Libraries were prepared by immunoSEQ multiplex PCR; TCRdb keeps only in-frame clonotypes and omits some of them. D and trimming were read from the DNA, whereas the V and J calls and clone size are those reported in that table. The repertoire has just over 300,000 clones, about 90% of them found once; the top ten carry 1.5% to 2%. The junction had 13 bases not matched to a gene; V was cut back by 7 bases and J by 0 bases. The CDR3 covers 17 residues. Germline lookup yields CDR1 LNHDA and CDR2 SQIVND (reference sequence).

The clonotype originates from a woman aged 30 to 39 with COVID-19, enrolled during active disease. Sequenced input: peripheral blood. The chain combines TRBV19 with TRBJ1-1; TRBD1 matches at 8 bases. The CDR3 DNA reads TGTGCCAGTACCCTAGGGAGCGCAGGGGGCTTGAACACTGAAGCTTTCTTT. This encodes CASTLGSAGGLNTEAFF.